The clone carrying this T cell receptor (beta chain) has at least ten counts. The antigen is undetermined. The sample is drawn from a study of blood T cells in healthy people across ages. Overall study results and limits: TCR beta diversity per million T cells fell roughly linearly with age.

Trimming cost V 2 bases and J 0 bases, with 17 bases left between them. The CDR3 sequence is 19 residues long. Germline CDR1 is SEHNR and CDR2 is FQNEAQ (reference sequence). The authors ran a second PCR of about 6 to 11 cycles using a sample-barcoded 5' primer and a J-beta primer mix. TCRdb reprocessed the 5' RACE reads via MiXCR and lists one record per CDR3 protein. The table lists approximately 810,000 distinct CDR3 sequences, about 30% of them singletons. The chain combines TRBV7-9 with TRBJ2-6; unclear D gene. The origin of this receptor is a woman aged 80 or over in good health. Sequencing input: blood. Here the CDR3 reads CASSLKGEARFSGANVLTF. In nucleotides, the CDR3 is TGTGCCAGCAGCTTAAAGGGTGAGGCCAGATTCTCTGGGGCCAACGTCCTGACTTTC.